These T cell receptor beta chains were read from a single sample in a study of CXCR3-negative and CXCR3-positive naive CD8 T cells. No DNA is given; TCRdb re-called the 5' RACE reads and lists each CDR3 protein once. This listing includes over 70,000 distinct CDR3 sequences. Sequencing was done on a sample of naive CXCR3+ CD8+ T cells from blood. Receptors originate from a human donor in good health. Some clones in this sample may be carry-over from other donors' samples. Each CDR3 is given with its conserved first and last residue.

V gene: TRBV18
J gene: TRBJ2-3
CDR3 protein: CASSPPDGGDTDTQYF

V gene: TRBV4-1
J gene: TRBJ2-7
CDR3 protein: CASSPQWSRAYEQYF

V gene: TRBV20-1
J gene: TRBJ2-7
CDR3 protein: CSARDALRTAGYTYEQYF

V gene: TRBV6-2/TRBV6-3
J gene: TRBJ2-1
CDR3 protein: CASRSGGPYNEQFF

V gene: TRBV18
J gene: TRBJ1-2
CDR3 protein: CASSPPGLNYGYTF

V gene: TRBV4-3
J gene: TRBJ2-7
CDR3 protein: CASSQDTSGVSYEQYF

V gene: TRBV29-1
J gene: TRBJ1-2
CDR3 protein: CSATGTGELGYTF

V gene: TRBV28
J gene: TRBJ2-5
CDR3 protein: CASSLSLAGEQETQYF

V gene: TRBV29-1
J gene: TRBJ2-7
CDR3 protein: CSVDGPIGGMDEQYF

V gene: TRBV7-9
J gene: TRBJ2-7
CDR3 protein: CASSLSGPKAYF

V gene: TRBV6-2/TRBV6-3
J gene: TRBJ2-7
CDR3 protein: CATLWREVTYEQYF

V gene: TRBV29-1
J gene: TRBJ2-7
CDR3 protein: CSVVTPESYEQYF

V gene: TRBV13
J gene: TRBJ1-1
CDR3 protein: CASSLAGQVNTEAFF

V gene: TRBV4-2
J gene: TRBJ2-1
CDR3 protein: CASSPIPGGNNEQFF

V gene: TRBV4-3
J gene: TRBJ2-1
CDR3 protein: CASSPLRETHNEQFF

V gene: TRBV5-1
J gene: TRBJ1-2
CDR3 protein: CASSPYGGSGAPGAYTF

V gene: TRBV5-1
J gene: TRBJ2-2
CDR3 protein: CASSLYRPNTGELFF

V gene: TRBV28
J gene: TRBJ2-4
CDR3 protein: CATQGLGAKNIQYF

V gene: TRBV6-5
J gene: TRBJ2-3
CDR3 protein: CASSYSGTDTQYF

V gene: TRBV27
J gene: TRBJ1-1
CDR3 protein: CASSLEMNTEAFF

V gene: TRBV7-8
J gene: TRBJ1-1
CDR3 protein: CASSLERSNTEAFF

V gene: TRBV27
J gene: TRBJ2-7
CDR3 protein: CASSLFTGNYEQYF

V gene: TRBV4-1
J gene: TRBJ2-7
CDR3 protein: CASSQINDGGNYEQYF

V gene: TRBV7-2
J gene: TRBJ2-3
CDR3 protein: CASSTPLAGGSTDTQYF

V gene: TRBV12-3/TRBV12-4
J gene: TRBJ2-7
CDR3 protein: CASSSFELGADYEQYF

V gene: TRBV14
J gene: TRBJ2-7
CDR3 protein: CASSQDGDDQYF

V gene: TRBV5-5
J gene: TRBJ1-1
CDR3 protein: CASSVPTGNTEAFF

V gene: TRBV4-2
J gene: TRBJ2-3
CDR3 protein: CASSGAGTDTQYF

V gene: TRBV15
J gene: TRBJ1-5
CDR3 protein: CATSPQAGEPQHF

V gene: TRBV11-2
J gene: TRBJ2-2
CDR3 protein: CASSFGTEIYTGELFF

V gene: TRBV5-1
J gene: TRBJ1-4
CDR3 protein: CASSLRGREVEKLFF

V gene: TRBV28
J gene: TRBJ2-7
CDR3 protein: CASSPVAGPDSYEQYF

V gene: TRBV20-1
J gene: TRBJ2-7
CDR3 protein: CSARQENPRSIGEQYF

V gene: TRBV7-8
J gene: TRBJ2-7
CDR3 protein: CASSLGGTSYEQYF

V gene: TRBV6-6
J gene: TRBJ2-7
CDR3 protein: CASSLLPIHNSDYEQYF

V gene: TRBV28
J gene: TRBJ2-5
CDR3 protein: CASSLRGRQERWETQYF

V gene: TRBV10-3
J gene: TRBJ1-4
CDR3 protein: CAISELTLDPGDLTGKLFF

V gene: TRBV28
J gene: TRBJ2-5
CDR3 protein: CASSFTGGEETQYF

V gene: TRBV6-5
J gene: TRBJ1-1
CDR3 protein: CASSYSNWGKAFF

V gene: TRBV6-6
J gene: TRBJ2-1
CDR3 protein: CASSYSIAGVRNEQFF